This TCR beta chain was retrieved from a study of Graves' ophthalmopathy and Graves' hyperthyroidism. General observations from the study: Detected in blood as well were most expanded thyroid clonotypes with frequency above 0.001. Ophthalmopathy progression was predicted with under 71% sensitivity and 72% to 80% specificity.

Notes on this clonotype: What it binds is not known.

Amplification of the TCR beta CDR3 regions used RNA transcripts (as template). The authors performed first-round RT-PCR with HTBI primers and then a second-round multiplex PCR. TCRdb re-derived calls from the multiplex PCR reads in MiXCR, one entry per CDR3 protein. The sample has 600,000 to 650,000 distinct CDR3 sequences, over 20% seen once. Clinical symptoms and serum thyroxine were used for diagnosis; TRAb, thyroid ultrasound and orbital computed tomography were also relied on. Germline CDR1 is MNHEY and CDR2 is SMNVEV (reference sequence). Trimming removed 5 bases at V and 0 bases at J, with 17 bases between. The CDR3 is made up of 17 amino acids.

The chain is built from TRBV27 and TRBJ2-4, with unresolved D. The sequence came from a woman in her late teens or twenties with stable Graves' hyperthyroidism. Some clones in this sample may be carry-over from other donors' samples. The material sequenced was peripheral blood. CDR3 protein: CASSPNLGPIAKNIQYF. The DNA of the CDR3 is TGTGCCAGCAGTCCCAACCTGGGTCCCATAGCCAAAAACATTCAGTACTTC.